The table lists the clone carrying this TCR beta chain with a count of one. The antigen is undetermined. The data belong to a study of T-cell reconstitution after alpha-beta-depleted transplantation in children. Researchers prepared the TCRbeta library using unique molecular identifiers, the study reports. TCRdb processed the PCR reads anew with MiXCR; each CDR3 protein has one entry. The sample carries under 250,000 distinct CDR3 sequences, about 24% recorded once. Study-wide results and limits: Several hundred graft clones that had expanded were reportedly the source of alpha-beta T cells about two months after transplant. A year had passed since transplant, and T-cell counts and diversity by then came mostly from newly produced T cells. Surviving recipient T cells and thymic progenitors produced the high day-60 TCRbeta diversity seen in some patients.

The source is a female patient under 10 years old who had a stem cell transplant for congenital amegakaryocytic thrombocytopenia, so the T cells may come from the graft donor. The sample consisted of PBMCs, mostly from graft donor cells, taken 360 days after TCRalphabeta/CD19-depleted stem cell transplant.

CDR3 residues: CASTTDPPTGTDTQYF. The DNA of the CDR3 is TGTGCCAGCACCACTGACCCTCCAACAGGCACAGATACGCAGTATTTT. This chain links TRBV7-9 with TRBJ2-3; D is undetermined. Germline-derived CDR1 and CDR2 are SEHNR and FQNEAQ (reference sequence). This CDR3 is built from 16 residues. V lost 7 bases and J 1 base, leaving 18 bases between the germline ends.